The 14 T cell receptor beta chains below all came from one sample that was sequenced in a study of blood T cells in healthy people across ages (dated by TCRdb to 2013 to 2016). Libraries were prepared through 5' RACE. The listed sequencing device is Illumina HiSeq 2500. The second PCR ran for about 7 to 11 cycles and used a J-beta primer mix along with a sample-barcoded 5' primer. TCRdb trimmed the raw reads at Q25, called clones with MiXCR and kept productive beta chains. Each CDR3 protein appears once, grouped with its most common genes and DNA. The sample table lists about 570,000 distinct CDR3 sequences, 25% to 30% of them with a count of one. The ten largest clonotypes hold about a fifth of the sample. Specimen: blood. These receptors all come from a woman aged 70-85 years in good health.

V gene TRBV19 combines with J gene TRBJ2-1; D is unresolved. The J call may be in error: the DNA end matches TRBJ2-5 better. The V gene's germline CDR1 is LNHDA and CDR2 SQIVND (reference sequence). This CDR3 spans 14 amino acids. CDR3 DNA sequence: TGTGCCAGTAGTCCAACACACTCTAAAGAGACCCAGTACTTC. Protein sequence: CASSPTHSKETQYF.

This clonotype has more than one count but fewer than ten. The junction differs from germline at one of its ends, possibly a read error. The V gene is TRBV10-3, the J gene TRBJ2-2; D possibly corresponds to TRBD1 (5 bases). The CDR3 has 13 amino acids. CDR1 and CDR2 (germline): ENHRY, SYGVKD. CDR3 amino acids: CALSQGNTGELFF. The CDR3 bases are TGTGCCCTCAGCCAGGGAAACACCGGGGAGCTGTTTTTT.

This clonotype was observed a handful of times. The chain is built from TRBV20-1 and TRBJ1-5; a possible D gene is TRBD1 (6 bases). The CDR3 has 14 residues. Trimming removed 7 bases at V and 0 bases at J, with 13 bases between. CDR1 is DFQATT and CDR2 is SNEGSKA in the germline V gene (reference sequence). DNA for the CDR3: TGCAGTGTTACGACAGGTTATAGCAATCAGCCCCAGCATTTT. Its translation is CSVTTGYSNQPQHF.

This rearrangement joins TRBV7-2 to TRBJ2-7; D ambiguous. V dropped 2 bases and J dropped 9 bases, with 17 bases sitting between them. The CDR3 is 14 residues long. Germline CDR1 SGHTA, CDR2 FQGNSA. As DNA, the CDR3 is TGTGCCAGCAGCTTATTGAGGTTGGCGACCGGGCAGTACTTC. Translating gives CASSLLRLATGQYF.

This clonotype was observed a few times. CDR3 residues: CSASQRAHTGELFF. The CDR3 DNA is TGCAGTGCCAGTCAGAGGGCTCACACCGGGGAGCTGTTTTTT. The V gene is TRBV20-1, the J gene TRBJ2-2; perhaps TRBD2 as D (5 bases). This CDR3 has 14 residues. V was shortened by 6 bases and J by 3 bases, with 14 bases between the two germline ends. CDR1 is DFQATT and CDR2 is SNEGSKA in the germline V gene (reference sequence).

The chain uses TRBV6-5 and TRBJ2-1; 9 bases line up with TRBD2. This CDR3 has 16 residues. Germline lookup yields CDR1 MNHEY and CDR2 SVGAGI. Germline trimming cut 0 bases from V and 7 bases from J; bases unmatched to any gene: 7. CDR3 bases: TGTGCCAGCAGTTACTCTGGGCTAGCGGGGAAAAATGAGCAGTTCTTC. It yields the protein CASSYSGLAGKNEQFF.

Here the CDR3 reads CASSLVGVYNEQFF. The CDR3 bases are TGTGCCAGCAGCTTAGTGGGAGTGTACAATGAGCAGTTCTTC. This chain joins TRBV7-3 and TRBJ2-1, with D possibly being TRBD2 (5 bases). The CDR3 is 14 amino acids. The V gene lost 2 bases and the J gene lost 4 bases, with 9 bases spanning the gap. Germline lookup yields CDR1 SGHTA and CDR2 FQGTGA.

This clonotype showed up just a few times. This chain links TRBV29-1 with TRBJ2-1; no clear D. Looked up from germline, CDR1 is SQVTM and CDR2 is ANQGSEA. Trimming pared 0 bases from V and 5 bases from J, leaving 14 bases between. CDR3 length: 15 amino acids. CDR3 loop: CSVEDPTAAHNEQFF. In DNA, the CDR3 is TGCAGCGTTGAAGATCCCACGGCCGCACACAATGAGCAGTTCTTC.

The CDR3 is CASSLGQGIGEPQHF. CDR3 DNA: TGCGCCAGCAGCTTGGGACAGGGGATCGGGGAGCCCCAGCATTTT. The chain is built from TRBV5-1 and TRBJ1-5; 8 bases fit TRBD1. This CDR3 has 15 residues. V dropped 0 bases and J dropped 8; count of bases not matched to a gene: 7. Germline V lookup: CDR1 SGHRS, CDR2 YFSETQ.

This clonotype was seen more than once but under ten times. This chain connects TRBV7-2 to TRBJ2-2; D possibly corresponds to TRBD1 (7 bases). Germline CDR1 reads SGHTA; CDR2 reads FQGNSA. This CDR3 spans 14 amino acids. V lost 5 bases and J 7 bases, leaving 14 bases between the germline ends. The CDR3 DNA reads as TGTGCCAGCAGCCCTGGAGGGGGCGGCGGGGAGCTGTTTTTT. This gives the protein CASSPGGGGGELFF. The full variable domain, with the rest looked up from reference TRBV7-2 and TRBJ2-2, is GAGVSQSPSNKVTEKGKDVELRCDPISGHTALYWYRQSLGQGLEFLIYFQGNSAPDKSGLPSDRFSAERTGGSVSTLTIQRTQQEDSAVYLCASSPGGGGGELFFGEGSRLTVL.

Only a few counts were recorded for this clonotype. The chain links TRBV7-2 to TRBJ2-5; D is unresolved. This CDR3 has 12 amino acids. Germline V CDR1 and CDR2: SGHTA, FQGNSA. Trimming left V 5 bases short and J 5 bases short, with 9 bases between. Written as DNA, the CDR3 is TGTGCCAGCAGCATAATGGTCGAGACCCAGTACTTC. As protein: CASSIMVETQYF.

This clonotype has just a few counts. J is TRBJ2-2 and V is TRBV5-1; D gene unclear. CDR1 is SGHRS and CDR2 is YFSETQ in the germline V gene. Between the trimmed V and J ends, which lost 7 bases and 5 bases, there was a span of 15 bases. This CDR3 is built from 14 residues. This CDR3 reads CASLRLPGTGELFF. The CDR3 nucleotides are TGCGCCAGCCTCAGACTTCCAGGTACCGGGGAGCTGTTTTTT.

The chain uses TRBV15 and TRBJ1-1; no definite D call. This CDR3 is built from 13 residues. The germline gives CDR1 LNHNV, CDR2 YYDKDF (reference sequence). V was pared by 7 bases and J by 5 bases, with 14 bases between. This CDR3 reads CATTRELATEAFF. CDR3 in DNA: TGTGCCACCACCCGGGAGTTAGCGACTGAAGCTTTCTTT.

The chain is built from TRBV29-1 and TRBJ2-7; a weak D match, TRBD1 (6 bases). The CDR3 extends over 14 amino acids. Trimming shortened V by 6 bases and J by 3 bases, and 18 bases separated the two germline ends. Per germline, CDR1 SQVTM and CDR2 ANQGSEA. The CDR3 DNA reads as TGCAGCGTCAAACAGGGATGGGGTGGCTACGAGCAGTACTTC. Translating it yields CSVKQGWGGYEQYF.